This entry lists 26 T cell receptor beta chains sequenced from one sample in a study of CD8+ T cells in alopecia areata. Following RNA extraction, reverse transcription yielded cDNA that acted as the sequencing template. The assay was immunoSEQ multiplex PCR, and TCRdb's table has in-frame clones only and misses some. The sample carries about 74,000 clones, 29% recorded once. Treatment: oral pan-JAK inhibitor, 5-10 mg twice daily. Here the sequenced sample was CD8+ T cells sorted from blood, taken at week 4, from a patient treated with tofacitinib. Receptors were obtained from a human donor with alopecia areata.

The chain uses TRBV7-2 and TRBJ2-7; no clear D. Germline-derived CDR1 and CDR2 are SGHTA and FQGNSA. The CDR3 runs 13 residues. Trimming removed 2 bases from V and 6 bases from J, with 11 bases in between. The CDR3 coding sequence is TGTGCCAGCAGCTTAACACCTGGACGCGAGCAGTACTTC. This codes for CASSLTPGREQYF.

This clone has only a few counts. The chain uses TRBV19 and TRBJ1-1, with no clear D. Between the trimmed V and J ends, which lost 3 bases and 1 base, there was a span of 9 bases. Germline V gives CDR1 LNHDA, CDR2 SQIVND (reference sequence). CDR3 length equals 14 residues. The CDR3 coding sequence is TGTGCCAGTAGTATCCCGGCTGGGAACACTGAAGCTTTCTTT. It specifies CASSIPAGNTEAFF.

V is TRBV4-1 and J is TRBJ2-5; 7 bases are a match to TRBD2. The DNA matches TRBJ2-7 better at its end, which makes the J call doubtful. The CDR3 length is 16 residues. Germline CDR1 reads MGHRA; CDR2 reads YSYEKL. This chain's CDR3 is CASSPTTTSVSYEQYF. The CDR3 DNA reads TGCGCCAGCAGCCCCACCACTACTAGCGTCTCCTACGAGCAGTACTTC.

V and J are TRBV6-5 and TRBJ1-2, with D perhaps matching TRBD1 (5 bases). The germline V gene encodes CDR1 MNHEY and CDR2 SVGAGI. Trimming removed 6 bases at V and 5 bases at J, with 13 bases between. This CDR3 region has 13 residues. The CDR3 region is CASRQNRMYGYTF. Written as DNA, the CDR3 is TGTGCCAGCAGACAAAACAGGATGTATGGCTACACCTTC.

V is TRBV5-6 and J is TRBJ2-2, with D possibly TRBD1 on 5 matching bases. The V gene lost 0 bases and the J gene lost 2 bases, with 8 bases spanning the gap. The CDR3 has 15 residues. CDR1 SGHDT and CDR2 YYEEEE come from the germline V gene. The CDR3, as DNA: TGTGCCAGCAGCTTGGAGACAGATAACACCGGGGAGCTGTTTTTT. Residues: CASSLETDNTGELFF.

The chain links TRBV5-7 to TRBJ1-2; D is undetermined. TRBV5-7 is given ORF status, its function remaining uncertain. The CDR3 sequence is 13 residues long. V was shortened by 5 bases and J by 4 bases, with 12 bases between the two germline ends. CDR3 protein: CASRSVFAYGYTF. The CDR3 region has the DNA TGTGCCAGCAGATCAGTTTTCGCCTATGGCTACACCTTC.

V gene TRBV29-1 combines with J gene TRBJ2-7; possibly TRBD2 for D (6 bases). Looked up from germline, CDR1 is SQVTM and CDR2 is ANQGSEA. V was pared by 7 bases and J by 0 bases, with 16 bases between. CDR3 length: 14 amino acids. The CDR3, as DNA: TGCAGCGCCGTCCCGGGAGATGTCTCCTACGAGCAGTACTTC. Amino acid sequence: CSAVPGDVSYEQYF.

The chain recombines TRBV7-9 with TRBJ1-1; D remains unclear. V gave up 3 bases and J gave up 0 bases, with 2 bases separating them. The germline V gene encodes CDR1 SEHNR and CDR2 FQNEAQ (reference sequence). CDR3 length: 12 residues. The CDR3 nucleotides read TGTGCCAGCAGCTTGGTGAACACTGAAGCTTTCTTT. It codes for CASSLVNTEAFF.

The table lists this clone with a few counts. The chain combines TRBV19 with TRBJ2-1; D gene ambiguous. CDR3 length: 14 residues. The germline CDR1 and CDR2 sequences are LNHDA and SQIVND (reference sequence). V lost 3 bases to trimming and J lost 7 bases, with 13 bases between them. The DNA of the CDR3 is TGTGCCAGTAGTATCGGTAGTGGCTGGAATGAGCAGTTCTTC. It is translated as CASSIGSGWNEQFF.

The chain is built from TRBV4-1 and TRBJ2-7; 7 nucleotides line up with TRBD1. Germline values: CDR1 MGHRA, CDR2 YSYEKL. The CDR3 runs 15 residues. The V segment lost 0 bases and the J segment 2 bases; nucleotides outside the gene matches: 4. The CDR3 nucleotides read TGCGCCAGCAGCCAAGAGTACAGGGGAACCTACGAGCAGTACTTC. Protein product: CASSQEYRGTYEQYF.

The rearrangement uses TRBV29-1 and TRBJ2-7, with 7 nucleotides matching TRBD1. The CDR3 runs 11 residues. Germline V gene data show CDR1 as SQVTM and CDR2 as ANQGSEA. Unmatched junction bases numbered 4, after V lost 5 bases and J lost 6 bases. The CDR3 DNA sequence: TGCAGCGTTCCCAGGGGGTCCGAGCAGTACTTC. This encodes CSVPRGSEQYF.

The CDR3 bases are TGTGCCAGCAGCCCAGGTGGGGACTCGACAGATACGCAGTATTTT. Translated: CASSPGGDSTDTQYF. This chain connects TRBV28 to TRBJ2-3; weak D call: TRBD2 (6 bases). V was trimmed by 6 bases and J by 3 bases, leaving 16 bases between them. Germline CDR1 and CDR2: MDHEN and SYDVKM. The CDR3 loop spans 15 amino acids.

A few counts support this clone. The rearrangement joins TRBV27 to TRBJ2-5; weak D call: TRBD1 (6 bases). V lost 9 bases to trimming and J lost 5 bases, with 25 bases between them. Germline lookup yields CDR1 MNHEY and CDR2 SMNVEV (reference sequence). The CDR3 runs to 16 residues. CDR3 loop: CARTPVGQLTPETQYF. DNA for the CDR3: TGTGCCAGGACCCCAGTCGGACAGCTCACCCCGGAGACCCAGTACTTC.

The CDR3 reads CSDVPAGEKLFF. CDR3 DNA: TGCAGCGACGTCCCCGCCGGCGAAAAACTGTTTTTT. The V call is TRBV29-1, the J call TRBJ1-4; unclear D gene. Trimming stripped 7 bases from V and 8 bases from J, with 14 bases between. The length of the CDR3 is 12 residues. The V gene's germline CDR1 is SQVTM and CDR2 ANQGSEA.

The chain has TRBV11-2 and TRBJ2-7; D may be TRBD2 (5 bases). The germline gives CDR1 SGHAT, CDR2 FQNNGV. V was shortened by 2 bases and J by 3 bases, with 14 bases between the two germline ends. The CDR3 loop spans 15 amino acids. DNA for the CDR3: TGTGCCAGCAGCTTATATGGCGGGCCAAACTACGAGCAGTACTTC. Its protein product is CASSLYGGPNYEQYF.

The V call is TRBV9, the J call TRBJ2-7; TRBD2 aligns across 11 bases. The junction had 2 bases not matched to a gene; V was cut back by 3 bases and J by 3 bases. This CDR3 contains 14 residues. Germline V gene lookup returns CDR1 SGDLS and CDR2 YYNGEE. The CDR3 reads CASSAGTSGYEQYF. CDR3 nucleotides: TGTGCCAGCAGCGCCGGGACTAGCGGCTACGAGCAGTACTTC.

The chain links TRBV23-1 to TRBJ2-3; a possible D gene is TRBD1 (6 bases). Being an ORF, TRBV23-1 has a function that is uncertain. The CDR3 has 14 residues. The germline V and J ends were trimmed by 3 bases and 3 bases, with 10 bases remaining between them. This chain's CDR3 is CASSHHRETDTQYF. For the CDR3, the DNA is TGCGCCAGCAGTCACCACAGGGAAACAGATACGCAGTATTTT.

The rearrangement links TRBV28 to TRBJ1-1; D remains ambiguous. The CDR3 runs 14 residues. The V end was cut by 2 bases, the J end by 1 base, with 8 bases between. Germline V gene lookup returns CDR1 MDHEN and CDR2 SYDVKM. CDR3 sequence: CASSLGQRNTEAFF. The CDR3, as DNA: TGTGCCAGCAGTTTAGGGCAGAGGAACACTGAAGCTTTCTTT.

This clone was recorded a few times. The chain joins TRBV29-1 to TRBJ1-2, with 7 bases lining up with TRBD1. Trimming removed 6 bases from V and 4 bases from J; junction bases left unmatched: 5. The germline V gene has CDR1 SQVTM and CDR2 ANQGSEA. This CDR3 has 12 amino acids. The CDR3 coding sequence is TGCAGCGTGCGGACAGGAGCCTATGGCTACACCTTC. It translates to CSVRTGAYGYTF.

The CDR3 sequence: CSVPGINTEAFF. The CDR3 bases are TGCAGCGTTCCTGGGATAAACACTGAAGCTTTCTTT. V and J are TRBV29-1 and TRBJ1-1; no definite D call. The V and J ends lost 5 bases and 2 bases respectively, with 9 bases between them. CDR1 is SQVTM and CDR2 is ANQGSEA in the germline V gene. This CDR3 contains 12 residues. Filled out from reference TRBV29-1 and TRBJ1-1, the complete variable domain reads SAVISQKPSRDICQRGTSLTIQCQVDSQVTMMFWYRQQPGQSLTLIATANQGSEATYESGFVIDKFPISRPNLTFSTLTVSNMSPEDSSIYLCSVPGINTEAFFGQGTRLTVV.

V and J are TRBV5-6 and TRBJ2-1; D is undetermined. The length of the CDR3 is 14 residues. With 2 bases removed from V and 5 bases from J, the gap between germline ends came to 11 bases. Germline CDR1 is SGHDT and CDR2 is YYEEEE. The DNA for the CDR3 is TGTGCCAGCAGCTTTGTGAGGTTGGACAATGAGCAGTTCTTC. The encoded protein is CASSFVRLDNEQFF. Full variable domain (missing parts from reference TRBV5-6 and TRBJ2-1): DAGVTQSPTHLIKTRGQQVTLRCSPKSGHDTVSWYQQALGQGPQFIFQYYEEEERQRGNFPDRFSGHQFPNYSSELNVNALLLGDSALYLCASSFVRLDNEQFFGPGTRLTVL.

This clone was detected a few times. The chain recombines TRBV6-5 with TRBJ2-1, with a weak D call TRBD2 (5 bases). Per the germline V gene, CDR1 is MNHEY and CDR2 is SVGAGI. This CDR3 comprises 12 residues. Deletions cut 5 bases from V and 12 bases from J, with 14 bases between. This CDR3 reads CASSTRTSPQFF. The CDR3 region has the DNA TGTGCCAGCAGTACACGGACTTCTCCGCAGTTCTTC.

The table lists this clone with a count of one. The V and J genes are TRBV11-2 and TRBJ1-5; D unclear. CDR1 is SGHAT and CDR2 is FQNNGV in the germline V gene. Trimming took 5 bases from V and 5 from J, leaving 16 bases between them. CDR3 length: 15 residues. The CDR3 loop is CASSEQHGRDQPQHF. DNA of the CDR3: TGTGCCAGCAGCGAACAACATGGCCGGGATCAGCCCCAGCATTTT.

The chain links TRBV5-5 to TRBJ1-4; D might be TRBD1 (5 bases). CDR3 size: 15 residues. Germline assignment: CDR1 SGHKS and CDR2 YYEKEE (reference sequence). V lost 1 base and J 8 bases, leaving 15 bases between the germline ends. CDR3 protein: CASSLKTAGGEKLFF. In DNA, the CDR3 is TGTGCCAGCAGCTTGAAGACAGCGGGAGGGGAAAAACTGTTTTTT.

The rearrangement links TRBV29-1 to TRBJ2-7, with TRBD1 as a possible D gene (5 bases). V lost 6 bases and J lost 6, with 15 bases in between. Germline CDR1 reads SQVTM; CDR2 reads ANQGSEA. The CDR3 is 12 amino acids. CDR3 sequence reads: CSVGILGREQYF. CDR3 nucleotides: TGCAGCGTGGGGATCCTGGGGCGCGAGCAGTACTTC.

This clone appeared a few times. The rearrangement uses TRBV29-1 and TRBJ1-2, with TRBD1 matching 8 bases. This CDR3 comprises 12 residues. V was clipped by 5 bases and J by 6 bases; unmatched bases: 5. Germline V gene data show CDR1 as SQVTM and CDR2 as ANQGSEA. The CDR3 spells CSVPLGQDGYTF. CDR3 in DNA: TGCAGCGTTCCCCTGGGACAGGATGGCTACACCTTC.